This T cell receptor (beta chain) was sequenced for a study of OX40 agonist ivuxolimab in advanced cancers. Study conclusions and caveats: Expanded clones belonging to CD8+ T cells outnumbered, on average, those of CD4+.

Sequencing was performed with immunoSEQ multiplex PCR; in TCRdb, only in-frame clones are kept and a portion is missing. The repertoire holds tens of thousands of clones, with approximately 91% as singletons. V dropped 5 bases and J dropped 3 bases, with 16 bases sitting between them. This CDR3 contains 15 residues. Germline V lookup: CDR1 SEHNR, CDR2 FQNEAQ (reference sequence). Sampling times: baseline, cycle 4 day 1, cycle 7 day 1. Comment on this clone: Antigen: not known.

The chain carries TRBV7-9 and TRBJ1-1; D call uncertain. Specimen: CD4+ or CD8+ T cells sorted from blood, collected in a trial of the OX40 agonist ivuxolimab. This clonotype originated in an adult with an advanced solid tumor such as melanoma, head and neck, liver or kidney cancer. CDR3 DNA: TGTGCCAGCAGCCATACCAGGTTCATGTACACTGAAGCTTTCTTT. Translating it yields CASSHTRFMYTEAFF. The variable domain in full, with the rest retrieved from reference TRBV7-9 and TRBJ1-1, is DTGVSQNPRHKITKRGQNVTFRCDPISEHNRLYWYRQTLGQGPEFLTYFQNEAQLEKSRLLSDRFSAERPKGSFSTLEIQRTEQGDSAMYLCASSHTRFMYTEAFFGQGTRLTVV.